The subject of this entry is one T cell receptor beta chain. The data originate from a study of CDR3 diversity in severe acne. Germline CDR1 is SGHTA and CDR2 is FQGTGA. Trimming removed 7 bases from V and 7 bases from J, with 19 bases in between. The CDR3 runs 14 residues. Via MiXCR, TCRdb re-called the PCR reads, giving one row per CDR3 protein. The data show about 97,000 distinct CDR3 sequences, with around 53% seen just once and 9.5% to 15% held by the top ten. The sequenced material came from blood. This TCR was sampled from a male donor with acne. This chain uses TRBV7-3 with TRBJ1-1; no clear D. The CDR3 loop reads CASNPSTGSIEAFF. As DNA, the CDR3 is TGTGCCAGCAACCCATCAACGGGGAGCATTGAAGCTTTCTTT.